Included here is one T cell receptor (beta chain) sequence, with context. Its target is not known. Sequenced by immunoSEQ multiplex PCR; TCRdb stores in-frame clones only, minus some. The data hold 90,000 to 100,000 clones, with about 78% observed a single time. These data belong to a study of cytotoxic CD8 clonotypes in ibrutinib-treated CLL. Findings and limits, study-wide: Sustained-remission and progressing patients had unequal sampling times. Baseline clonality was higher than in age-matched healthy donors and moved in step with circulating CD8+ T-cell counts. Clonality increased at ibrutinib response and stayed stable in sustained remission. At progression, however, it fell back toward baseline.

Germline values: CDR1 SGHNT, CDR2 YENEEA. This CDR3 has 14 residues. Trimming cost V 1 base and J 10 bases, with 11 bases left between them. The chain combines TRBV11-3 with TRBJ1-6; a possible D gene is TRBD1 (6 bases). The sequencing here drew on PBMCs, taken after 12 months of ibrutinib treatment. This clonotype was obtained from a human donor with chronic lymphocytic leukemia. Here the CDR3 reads CASSLGPTGSPLHF. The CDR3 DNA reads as TGTGCCAGCAGCTTAGGGCCCACAGGGTCACCCCTCCACTTT.